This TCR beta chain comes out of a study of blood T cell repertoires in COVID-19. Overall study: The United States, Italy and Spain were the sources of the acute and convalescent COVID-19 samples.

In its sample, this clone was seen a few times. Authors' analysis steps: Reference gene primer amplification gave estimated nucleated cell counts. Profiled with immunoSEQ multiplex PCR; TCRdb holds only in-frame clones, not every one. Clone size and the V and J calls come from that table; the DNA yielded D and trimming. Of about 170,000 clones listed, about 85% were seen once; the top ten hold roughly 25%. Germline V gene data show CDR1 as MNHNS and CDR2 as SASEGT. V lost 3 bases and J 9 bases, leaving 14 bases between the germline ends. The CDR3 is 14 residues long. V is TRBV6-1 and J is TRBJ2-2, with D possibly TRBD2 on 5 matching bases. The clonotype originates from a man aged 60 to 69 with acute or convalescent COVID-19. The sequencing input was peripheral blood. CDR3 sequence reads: CASSDGSQVRELFF. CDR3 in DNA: TGTGCCAGCAGTGATGGGAGCCAAGTGAGGGAGCTGTTTTTT.